This entry lists 30 T cell receptor beta chains sequenced from one sample in a study of CD8 T cells in ankylosing spondylitis. TCRdb reprocessed the 5' RACE reads with MiXCR, giving one entry per CDR3 protein. The table lists approximately 200,000 distinct CDR3 sequences, roughly 12% of them singletons. The specimen sequenced was blood, either unsorted or a sorted T cell fraction (not recorded which). All receptors come from a male donor with ankylosing spondylitis or in good health (not recorded which).

This clonotype was counted between two and nine times. The chain joins TRBV2 to TRBJ2-7, with D possibly matching TRBD1 (5 bases). CDR1 is SNHLY and CDR2 is FYNNEI in the germline V gene. Trimming took off 5 bases at V and 2 bases at J, with 10 bases between the two ends. The CDR3 spans 13 residues. CDR3 sequence: CASSWGNTYEQYF. CDR3 sequence (DNA): TGTGCCAGCAGTTGGGGCAACACCTACGAGCAGTACTTC.

This clonotype was found a few times. The chain combines TRBV14 with TRBJ2-7; 9 bases are a match to TRBD1. The V gene end was trimmed by 5 bases and the J gene end by 0 bases; junction bases not matched to a gene: 11. Germline V gene lookup returns CDR1 SGHDN and CDR2 FVKESK. There are 17 residues in the CDR3. Here the CDR3 reads CASSSGTGTLSSYEQYF. The CDR3 DNA sequence: TGTGCCAGCAGCTCCGGGACAGGGACGTTGAGCTCCTACGAGCAGTACTTC.

The genes are TRBV6-1 and TRBJ2-3, with TRBD2 identical over 8 bases. The junction had 6 bases not matched to a gene; V was cut back by 7 bases and J by 0 bases. CDR1 and CDR2 (germline): MNHNS, SASEGT. The CDR3 loop spans 15 amino acids. The chain's CDR3 is CASKAGATSTDTQYF. CDR3 nucleotides: TGTGCCAGCAAAGCGGGGGCGACTAGCACAGATACGCAGTATTTT.

CDR3 sequence reads: CASSYSKGGGETQYF. The CDR3 DNA sequence: TGTGCCAGCAGTTACTCCAAGGGGGGAGGAGAGACCCAGTACTTC. This sequence joins TRBV6-2 or TRBV6-3 and TRBJ2-5; D tentatively reads TRBD1 or TRBD2 (6 bases each). CDR1 is MNHEY, CDR2 SVGEGT, per germline. With 0 bases removed from V and 4 bases from J, the gap between germline ends came to 12 bases. The length of the CDR3 is 15 residues.

The CDR3 is CSASGANTGELFF. CDR3 sequence (DNA): TGCAGTGCTAGCGGGGCGAACACCGGGGAGCTGTTTTTT. The chain links TRBV20-1 to TRBJ2-2, with D possibly matching TRBD2 (5 bases). CDR1 is DFQATT, CDR2 SNEGSKA, per germline (reference sequence). Trimming cost V 3 bases and J 0 bases, with 5 bases left between them. CDR3 length: 13 residues.

This clonotype was found a few times. This chain connects TRBV27 to TRBJ2-2; D is ambiguous. CDR1 MNHEY and CDR2 SMNVEV come from the germline V gene (reference sequence). V was trimmed by 7 bases and J by 0 bases, leaving 12 bases between them. The CDR3 is 15 residues long. Here the CDR3 DNA reads TGTGCCAGCACCGGAAGCTGGGCGAACACCGGGGAGCTGTTTTTT. Its translation: CASTGSWANTGELFF.

A few counts support this clonotype. The rearrangement links TRBV28 to TRBJ2-7; possibly TRBD2 for D (5 bases). Trimming stripped 1 base from V and 0 bases from J, with 10 bases between. This CDR3 contains 15 residues. Germline V gene data show CDR1 as MDHEN and CDR2 as SYDVKM. DNA for the CDR3: TGTGCCAGCAGTTTATCTCCGGGGAGCTCCTACGAGCAGTACTTC. Translation gives CASSLSPGSSYEQYF.

The chain couples TRBV12-3 or TRBV12-4 to TRBJ2-5; 9 nucleotides line up with TRBD2. With 4 bases clipped from V and 4 bases from J, the junction kept 7 bases outside the gene matches. The CDR3 has 15 residues. CDR3 in amino acids: CASSSPSGTPETQYF. The CDR3, as DNA: TGTGCCAGCAGTTCCCCTAGCGGGACCCCAGAGACCCAGTACTTC.

This clonotype was seen ten or more times. V usage is TRBV5-1 and J usage is TRBJ2-1, with 11 nucleotides matching TRBD1. V dropped 3 bases and J dropped 3; count of bases not matched to a gene: 2. In germline, CDR1 is SGHRS, CDR2 YFSETQ. This CDR3 comprises 15 residues. CDR3 in DNA: TGCGCCAGCAGCTCCGGGACAGGGGGCTACAATGAGCAGTTCTTC. This codes for CASSSGTGGYNEQFF.

This clonotype has a count of ten or more. V gene TRBV5-1 combines with J gene TRBJ1-1; TRBD1 aligns across 7 bases. The CDR3 spans 16 residues. CDR1 is SGHRS and CDR2 is YFSETQ in the germline V gene. Trimming cost V 3 bases and J 2 bases; bases outside gene matches: 10. The CDR3 region has the DNA TGCGCCAGCAGCTCTCTCGGACAGGCCTATAACACTGAAGCTTTCTTT. This encodes CASSSLGQAYNTEAFF.

The chain carries TRBV7-9 and TRBJ2-5, with D possibly being TRBD2 (6 bases). V was clipped by 0 bases and J by 4 bases, with 12 bases between them. The CDR3 spans 15 residues. The germline V gene has CDR1 SEHNR and CDR2 FQNEAQ (reference sequence). CDR3 DNA sequence: TGTGCCAGCAGCTTAGCGGTGGCCGGGAGAGAGACCCAGTACTTC. Protein: CASSLAVAGRETQYF.

This clonotype occurred a few times. The CDR3 region is CSAGGEQYF. The DNA for the CDR3 is TGCAGCGCTGGGGGGGAGCAGTACTTC. The chain is built from TRBV20-1 and TRBJ2-7, with D tentatively TRBD2 (6 bases). CDR3 length equals 9 residues. Looked up from germline, CDR1 is DFQATT and CDR2 is SNEGSKA (reference sequence).

The genes are TRBV3-1 and TRBJ2-6; D ambiguous. The CDR3 covers 21 residues. The germline gives CDR1 LGHDT, CDR2 YNNKEL (reference sequence). Trimming stripped 1 base from V and 0 bases from J, with 22 bases between. CDR3 region: CASSQGLNGADIVSGANVLTF. The CDR3 nucleotides read TGTGCCAGCAGCCAAGGCCTAAATGGAGCAGACATCGTCTCTGGGGCCAACGTCCTGACTTTC.

This clonotype showed up just a few times. V and J are TRBV10-2 and TRBJ2-2; a weak D match, TRBD2 (5 bases). From germline, CDR1 is WSHSY and CDR2 SAAADI. Trimming removed 4 bases at V and 0 bases at J, with 12 bases between. CDR3 length equals 16 residues. CDR3 region: CASSVSLAANTGELFF. The CDR3 bases are TGCGCCAGCAGTGTCAGTCTAGCAGCGAACACCGGGGAGCTGTTTTTT.

This clonotype was observed many times. The chain couples TRBV12-3 or TRBV12-4 to TRBJ1-2; 8 bases are a match to TRBD1. After removal of 6 bases from V and 7 bases from J, the junction contained 10 bases not matched to a gene. This CDR3 is 14 amino acids long. The DNA for the CDR3 is TGTGCCAGCAGCACCGGGACAGGAATCGGTGGCTACACCTTC. Translating it yields CASSTGTGIGGYTF.

J is TRBJ2-7 and V is TRBV7-2, with 8 bases lining up with TRBD1. The CDR3 sequence is 15 residues long. CDR1 SGHTA and CDR2 FQGNSA come from the germline V gene. Trimming at V came to 3 bases and at J to 0 bases, leaving 4 bases not matched to a gene. The CDR3 loop is CASSFGTGGSYEQYF. The CDR3 bases are TGTGCCAGCAGCTTTGGAACAGGGGGCTCCTACGAGCAGTACTTC.

The rearrangement links TRBV7-6 to TRBJ2-3; weak D call: TRBD2 (7 bases). The CDR3 totals 15 residues. Trimming took off 5 bases at V and 9 bases at J, with 21 bases between the two ends. The V gene's germline CDR1 is SGHVS and CDR2 FNYEAQ. CDR3 protein: CASSLGGGLLETQYF. The CDR3 DNA follows: TGTGCCAGCAGCCTTGGGGGGGGGCTTTTGGAGACGCAGTATTTT. Supplemented by reference TRBV7-6 and TRBJ2-3, the full variable domain reads GAGVSQSPRYKVTKRGQDVALRCDPISGHVSLYWYRQALGQGPEFLTYFNYEAQQDKSGLPNDRFSAERPEGSISTLTIQRTEQRDSAMYRCASSLGGGLLETQYFGPGTRLTVL.

The chain is built from TRBV13 and TRBJ2-7; D is undetermined. CDR1 and CDR2 (germline): PRHDT, FYEKMQ (reference sequence). V shed 5 bases and J shed 4 bases, with 9 bases lying between them. This CDR3 contains 12 residues. In DNA form, the CDR3 reads TGTGCCAGCAGCGATACAAGGTACGAGCAGTACTTC. It is translated as CASSDTRYEQYF. Full variable domain (outside the CDR3, taken from reference TRBV13 and TRBJ2-7): AAGVIQSPRHLIKEKRETATLKCYPIPRHDTVYWYQQGPGQDPQFLISFYEKMQSDKGSIPDRFSAQQFSDYHSELNMSSLELGDSALYFCASSDTRYEQYFGPGTRLTVT.

This clonotype was detected only a few times. The chain uses TRBV12-3 or TRBV12-4 and TRBJ2-5; TRBD2 matches 13 bases. There are 14 residues in the CDR3. The V segment lost 6 bases and the J segment 5 bases; nucleotides outside the gene matches: 3. The CDR3 sequence: CASSTSGREETQYF. The CDR3 DNA is TGTGCCAGCAGCACTAGCGGGAGGGAGGAGACCCAGTACTTC.

This clonotype showed up just a few times. V usage is TRBV12-3 or TRBV12-4 and J usage is TRBJ1-5; D perhaps matches TRBD1 (5 bases). The CDR3 is 13 amino acids. The ends were cut back, 3 bases at V and 6 bases at J, with 9 bases in the middle. The CDR3 loop is CASSFGGGQPQHF. CDR3 nucleotides: TGTGCCAGCAGTTTCGGGGGAGGTCAGCCCCAGCATTTT.

The V gene is TRBV5-6, the J gene TRBJ2-5; no firm D call. The CDR3 is made up of 14 amino acids. V dropped 0 bases and J dropped 5 bases, with 11 bases sitting between them. Per the germline V gene, CDR1 is SGHDT and CDR2 is YYEEEE. In DNA form, the CDR3 reads TGTGCCAGCAGCTTGGCCACGGGCTCCGAGACCCAGTACTTC. This codes for CASSLATGSETQYF.

The genes are TRBV10-3 and TRBJ2-7; D perhaps matches TRBD2 (5 bases). V lost 8 bases to trimming and J lost 7 bases, with 15 bases between them. Germline loops: CDR1 ENHRY, CDR2 SYGVKD. The CDR3 sequence is 12 residues long. The CDR3 loop is CAISPITGEQYF. The CDR3 DNA reads as TGTGCCATCTCCCCGATTACGGGAGAGCAGTACTTC.

This clonotype was detected a few times. This chain connects TRBV7-8 to TRBJ1-1; unclear D gene. The CDR3 has 14 residues. Germline V lookup: CDR1 SGHVS, CDR2 FQNEAQ. The V end lost 5 bases, the J end lost 1 base, and 11 bases lay between the germline ends. In nucleotides, the CDR3 is TGTGCCAGCAGCCCTAACCGGGGGAACACTGAAGCTTTCTTT. This gives the protein CASSPNRGNTEAFF.

This clonotype came up a few times. V usage is TRBV3-1 and J usage is TRBJ2-3; 12 bases align to TRBD2. The CDR3 length is 18 residues. V lost 5 bases, J lost 3 bases, and 12 bases stayed unmatched. Germline loops: CDR1 LGHDT, CDR2 YNNKEL (reference sequence). The CDR3 spells CASSFGTSGPLRTDTQYF. As DNA, the CDR3 is TGTGCCAGCAGCTTTGGGACTAGCGGGCCCTTAAGGACAGATACGCAGTATTTT.

The chain couples TRBV10-3 to TRBJ1-1; no clear D. Trimming left V 8 bases short and J 0 bases short, with 13 bases between. From germline, CDR1 is ENHRY and CDR2 SYGVKD. The CDR3 extends over 14 amino acids. The CDR3 region is CAIFTRHMNTEAFF. The CDR3 coding sequence is TGTGCCATCTTTACGAGACACATGAACACTGAAGCTTTCTTT.

A few counts support this clonotype. This chain joins TRBV2 and TRBJ2-5, with D possibly TRBD2 on 6 matching bases. This CDR3 spans 15 amino acids. V was pared by 6 bases and J by 1 base, with 15 bases between. CDR1 and CDR2 (germline): SNHLY, FYNNEI. CDR3 nucleotides: TGTGCCAGCAGCCTCTTGGCGGGGCCCCAAGAGACCCAGTACTTC. It encodes CASSLLAGPQETQYF. The whole variable domain, filled in from reference TRBV2 and TRBJ2-5, reads EPEVTQTPSHQVTQMGQEVILRCVPISNHLYFYWYRQILGQKVEFLVSFYNNEISEKSEIFDDQFSVERPDGSNFTLKIRSTKLEDSAMYFCASSLLAGPQETQYFGPGTRLLVL.

This clonotype was counted many times. The V gene is TRBV29-1, the J gene TRBJ2-1; no definite D call. The ends were cut back, 6 bases at V and 7 bases at J, with 13 bases in the middle. The germline gives CDR1 SQVTM, CDR2 ANQGSEA. This CDR3 is built from 12 residues. CDR3 region: CSVLGSPNEQFF. In DNA form, the CDR3 reads TGCAGCGTCCTAGGGTCCCCGAATGAGCAGTTCTTC.

V gene TRBV7-9 combines with J gene TRBJ2-1; D is perhaps TRBD1 or TRBD2 (5 bases each). Germline CDR1 SEHNR, CDR2 FQNEAQ (reference sequence). V lost 5 bases to trimming and J lost 6 bases, with 17 bases between them. The CDR3 totals 15 residues. CDR3 sequence: CASSPPRGDFNEQFF. CDR3 coding DNA: TGTGCCAGCAGCCCCCCTAGAGGGGATTTCAATGAGCAGTTCTTC. Combining the CDR3 with reference TRBV7-9 and TRBJ2-1 gives the whole variable domain DTGVSQNPRHKITKRGQNVTFRCDPISEHNRLYWYRQTLGQGPEFLTYFQNEAQLEKSRLLSDRFSAERPKGSFSTLEIQRTEQGDSAMYLCASSPPRGDFNEQFFGPGTRLTVL.

In this sample, this clonotype turned up a few times. The rearrangement uses TRBV6-4 and TRBJ2-1; D possibly corresponds to TRBD2 (5 bases). Looked up from germline, CDR1 is MRHNA and CDR2 is SNTAGT. The CDR3 loop spans 13 amino acids. V dropped 4 bases and J dropped 6 bases, with 10 bases sitting between them. CDR3 region: CASSGTLFNEQFF. DNA of the CDR3: TGTGCCAGCAGTGGGACTTTATTCAATGAGCAGTTCTTC.

This clonotype was detected a few times. The chain links TRBV4-1 to TRBJ2-2; 10 bases agree with TRBD2. The CDR3 contains 16 residues. V lost 2 bases to trimming and J lost 7 bases; unmatched junction nucleotides: 7. CDR1 is MGHRA, CDR2 YSYEKL, per germline. The chain's CDR3 is CASSQLLAGDVGELFF. DNA of the CDR3: TGCGCCAGCAGCCAACTGCTAGCGGGAGATGTCGGGGAGCTGTTTTTT.